A selection of T cell receptor beta chains follows, all from one sample in a study of T cell repertoires and Cas9 in healthy adults. Profiled with immunoSEQ multiplex PCR; TCRdb holds only in-frame clones, not every one. The sample holds tens of thousands of clones, 85% to 95% seen once. Sequencing used CD4+ effector T cells (CD127+, CD25-, CD137-, CD154-) from PBMCs; culture status not recorded. The receptors stem from a human donor in good health. The CDR3 runs from the conserved cysteine through the conserved F or W. Each record gives: J gene, D gene, clone size, V gene, CDR3 DNA, CDR3 protein. D genes are given only for firm matches. A clone size is listed for some rows: how often the clone was seen (once, few, many), or a class if it is expanded.

J gene: TRBJ1-1; D gene: TRBD1; clone size: NA; V gene: TRBV5-4; CDR3 DNA: TGTGCCACCCAGGGACAGGGAGGGACTGAAGCTTTCTTT; CDR3 protein: CATQGQGGTEAFF
J gene: TRBJ1-2; D gene: TRBD1; clone size: NA; V gene: TRBV4-3; CDR3 DNA: TGCGCCAGCAGCCAAATGATTCATGGGACAGGGACCTATGGCTACACCTTC; CDR3 protein: CASSQMIHGTGTYGYTF
J gene: TRBJ2-1; D gene: NA; clone size: NA; V gene: TRBV11-3; CDR3 DNA: TGTGCCAGCAGCTTAGTCTCCCTCGCGGGGCCCTACAATGAGCAGTTCTTC; CDR3 protein: CASSLVSLAGPYNEQFF
J gene: TRBJ1-1; D gene: NA; clone size: NA; V gene: TRBV7-9; CDR3 DNA: TGTGCCAGCAGCTTAGGGCGTGGCAGCGGCCAGAACACTGAAGCTTTCTTT; CDR3 protein: CASSLGRGSGQNTEAFF
J gene: TRBJ1-5; D gene: TRBD1; clone size: NA; V gene: TRBV19; CDR3 DNA: TGTGCCAGTAGTACGACAGGGGGCAGGAATCAGCCCCAGCATTTT; CDR3 protein: CASSTTGGRNQPQHF
J gene: TRBJ1-5; D gene: NA; clone size: NA; V gene: TRBV7-2; CDR3 DNA: TGTGCCAGCAGCGATTCTCCCAGAGGAGGCCAGCCCCAGCATTTT; CDR3 protein: CASSDSPRGGQPQHF
J gene: TRBJ2-1; D gene: NA; clone size: once; V gene: TRBV7-3; CDR3 DNA: TGTGCCAGCAGCCCCCGAGGAGGGCGTTCGGGTGAGCAGTTCTTC; CDR3 protein: CASSPRGGRSGEQFF
J gene: TRBJ1-1; D gene: NA; clone size: NA; V gene: TRBV11-2; CDR3 DNA: TGTGCCAGCAGCGTAAAGCGTTCCACTGAAGCTTTCTTT; CDR3 protein: CASSVKRSTEAFF
J gene: TRBJ2-5; D gene: TRBD1; clone size: NA; V gene: TRBV11-2; CDR3 DNA: TGTGCCAGCAGCCTACAGGGGGCGTTGGGGGAGACCCAGTACTTC; CDR3 protein: CASSLQGALGETQYF
J gene: TRBJ2-5; D gene: TRBD1; clone size: NA; V gene: TRBV18; CDR3 DNA: TGTGCCAGCTCCCGGGACAGACAAGAGACCCAGTACTTC; CDR3 protein: CASSRDRQETQYF
J gene: TRBJ1-2; D gene: NA; clone size: NA; V gene: TRBV18; CDR3 DNA: TGTGCCAGCTCACCATATACAGACATAACTAACTATGGCTACACCTTC; CDR3 protein: CASSPYTDITNYGYTF
J gene: TRBJ1-6; D gene: NA; clone size: once; V gene: TRBV7-3; CDR3 DNA: TGTGCCAGCAGCTTAAATGGGAGGACCCCCCTGGGCTCCTATAATTCACCCCTCCACTTT; CDR3 protein: CASSLNGRTPLGSYNSPLHF
J gene: TRBJ1-2; D gene: TRBD1; clone size: once; V gene: TRBV7-8; CDR3 DNA: TGTGCCAGCAGTTATACAGGGGAGGGTGGCTACACCTTC; CDR3 protein: CASSYTGEGGYTF
J gene: TRBJ1-1; D gene: NA; clone size: NA; V gene: TRBV9; CDR3 DNA: TGTGCCAGCAGCGTAGGGCAGGGGAATGTGAACACTGAAGCTTTCTTT; CDR3 protein: CASSVGQGNVNTEAFF
J gene: TRBJ1-6; D gene: TRBD1; clone size: NA; V gene: TRBV18; CDR3 DNA: TGTGCCAGCTCACTACAGGGACAGGGGGCTTCACCCCTCCACTTT; CDR3 protein: CASSLQGQGASPLHF
J gene: TRBJ2-1; D gene: TRBD2; clone size: NA; V gene: TRBV7-2; CDR3 DNA: TGTGCCAGCAGCATCAGACCCGTAAGCGGGAGTTTCGACAATGAGCAGTTCTTC; CDR3 protein: CASSIRPVSGSFDNEQFF